This TCR beta chain was recovered during a study of CD8+ T cells in alopecia areata. Study-wide findings and caveats: Patients shared TCRs less clearly than mice did, possibly owing to HLA.

Treatment given: oral pan-JAK inhibitor, 5-10 mg twice daily. V shed 3 bases and J shed 6 bases, with 11 bases lying between them. This CDR3 comprises 13 residues. Germline CDR1 and CDR2: SQVTM and ANQGSEA. Details on this clone: The antigen remains unidentified.

RNA was extracted and reverse transcribed into cDNA as the sequencing template. The assay was immunoSEQ multiplex PCR, and TCRdb's table has in-frame clones only and misses some. The sample carries under 150,000 clones, approximately 60% recorded once. This receptor was identified in a human donor with alopecia areata. The sample was CD4+ T cells sorted from blood, taken at week 4, from a patient treated with tofacitinib. The J gene is TRBJ2-2, the V gene TRBV29-1; D unresolved. The CDR3 reads CSVEVFRAGELFF. CDR3 in DNA: TGCAGCGTTGAGGTCTTTCGCGCCGGGGAGCTGTTTTTT.